This T cell receptor (beta chain) was captured by sequencing in a study of cytomegalovirus exposure and HLA in healthy donors. General study findings and limits: Cytomegalovirus-associated status was assigned to approximately 160 TCR beta chains. Immune exposure was documented only through CMV serostatus.

PCR used 60 Vbeta primers and 13 Jbeta primers. Per the original methods: Counted up in a later analysis, unique TCR beta chains came to 65 million to 80 million, with around 12 million shared. Libraries were prepared by immunoSEQ multiplex PCR; TCRdb keeps only in-frame clonotypes and omits some of them. From that table come the V and J calls and clone size; the DNA was used to work out D and trimming. Among under 150,000 clones, around 82% were seen once, and the ten largest hold 1% to 1.5%. Details on this clone: The antigen remains undetermined.

The TCR originated in a man aged 45-65 years in good health and CMV-seronegative. Source material: PBMCs.

This CDR3 reads CASTEGGRQETQYF. The CDR3 nucleotides are TGTGCCAGCACCGAAGGAGGGAGGCAAGAGACCCAGTACTTC. The J gene is TRBJ2-5, the V gene TRBV6-6, with D tentatively TRBD2 (6 bases). Germline assignment: CDR1 MNHNY and CDR2 SVGAGI (reference sequence). V was clipped by 7 bases and J by 2 bases, with 14 bases between them. The length of the CDR3 is 14 residues.